Listed here are 21 T cell receptor beta chains from one sample, sequenced in a study of shared clonotypes between healthy human individuals. This table comes from immunoSEQ multiplex PCR, and its TCRdb copy is limited to in-frame clones, with some not included. Of 1,100,000 or so clones detected, roughly 74% appear once; the ten largest clones hold 0.4% to 0.55%. The source material was memory CD4+ T cells from PBMCs. Subset in this sample: CD45RA-negative fraction. The receptor set was obtained from a man aged 18 to 29 in good health. Some clones in this sample may be carry-over from other donors' samples.

The CDR3 spells CASSPSSGRNNEQYF. The CDR3, as DNA: TGTGCCAGCAGCCCATCTAGCGGGAGAAATAACGAGCAGTACTTC. V and J are TRBV5-4 and TRBJ2-7; 10 bases line up with TRBD2. J was trimmed by 5 bases and V by 4 bases; bases with no gene match: 9. There are 15 residues in the CDR3. Germline CDR1 and CDR2: SGHNT and YYREEE (reference sequence). Supplemented by reference TRBV5-4 and TRBJ2-7, the full variable domain reads ETGVTQSPTHLIKTRGQQVTLRCSSQSGHNTVSWYQQALGQGPQFIFQYYREEENGRGNFPPRFSGLQFPNYSSELNVNALELDDSALYLCASSPSSGRNNEQYFGPGTRLTVT.

This clone was picked up one time. The chain uses TRBV28 and TRBJ2-2; weak D call: TRBD2 (6 bases). V was pared by 11 bases and J by 0 bases, with 13 bases between. Germline lookup yields CDR1 MDHEN and CDR2 SYDVKM. The CDR3 is made up of 14 amino acids. CDR3 residues: CAGGTGTNTGELFF. The CDR3 DNA follows: TGTGCCGGGGGGACGGGGACGAACACCGGGGAGCTGTTTTTT.

The chain combines TRBV15 with TRBJ2-2; D uncertain. This CDR3 comprises 14 residues. Trimming shortened V by 4 bases and J by 5 bases, and 11 bases separated the two germline ends. Germline V gives CDR1 LNHNV, CDR2 YYDKDF (reference sequence). Here the CDR3 DNA reads TGTGCCACCAGCATCCCCGAGTTAACCGGGGAGCTGTTTTTT. Protein sequence: CATSIPELTGELFF.

The chain couples TRBV6-5 to TRBJ2-5, with 9 bases that match TRBD2. CDR1 is MNHEY and CDR2 is SVGAGI in the germline V gene. CDR3 length: 13 residues. Unmatched junction bases numbered 2, after V lost 0 bases and J lost 9 bases. The CDR3 loop reads CASSYSRGGAQYF. Written as DNA, the CDR3 is TGTGCCAGCAGTTACTCGCGGGGGGGAGCCCAGTACTTC.

The chain employs TRBV5-1 and TRBJ2-1; no definite D call. The CDR3 covers 16 residues. With 4 bases removed from V and 5 bases from J, the gap between germline ends came to 19 bases. Germline CDR1 SGHRS, CDR2 YFSETQ. The CDR3 region is CASSPALASVNNEQFF. As DNA, the CDR3 is TGCGCCAGCAGCCCAGCTTTAGCCTCAGTAAACAATGAGCAGTTCTTC.

The chain links TRBV5-1 to TRBJ2-7, with TRBD2 matching over 15 bases. The CDR3 runs 15 residues. The trim removed 3 bases at V and 7 bases at J, leaving 5 bases unmatched. The germline V gene encodes CDR1 SGHRS and CDR2 YFSETQ. In DNA form, the CDR3 reads TGCGCCAGCAGCTACACCGGGACTAGCGGGGGGGAGCAGTACTTC. Encoded protein: CASSYTGTSGGEQYF.

The chain carries TRBV6-1 and TRBJ1-2; D unresolved. CDR3 length equals 15 residues. Between the trimmed V and J ends, which lost 1 base and 7 bases, there was a span of 16 bases. From germline, CDR1 is MNHNS and CDR2 SASEGT. DNA of the CDR3: TGTGCCAGCAGTGAAGGGGTCACAGTCCTGAGTGGCTACACCTTC. This gives the protein CASSEGVTVLSGYTF.

The rearrangement links TRBV5-8 to TRBJ1-1; maybe TRBD1 (6 bases). The CDR3 consists of 13 residues. V lost 1 base, J lost 3 bases, and 7 bases lay in between. Germline loops: CDR1 SGHTS, CDR2 YDEGEE. The CDR3 is CASSLQGYTEAFF. The CDR3 DNA is TGTGCCAGCAGCTTGCAGGGGTACACTGAAGCTTTCTTT.

V and J are TRBV7-3 and TRBJ2-2; D unresolved. The ends were cut back, 5 bases at V and 8 bases at J, with 6 bases in the middle. The CDR3 has 11 amino acids. Looked up from germline, CDR1 is SGHTA and CDR2 is FQGTGA. The DNA of the CDR3 is TGTGCCAGCAGCGCTGGTGGGGAGCTGTTTTTT. This sequence encodes CASSAGGELFF.

This chain uses TRBV19 with TRBJ1-3; D remains unclear. This CDR3 is built from 16 residues. V was shortened by 4 bases and J by 0 bases, with 13 bases between the two germline ends. The V gene's germline CDR1 is LNHDA and CDR2 SQIVND (reference sequence). CDR3 loop: CASSKGPAYSGNTIYF. In DNA form, the CDR3 reads TGTGCCAGTAGTAAGGGCCCCGCGTACTCTGGAAACACCATATATTTT.

V gene TRBV4-1 combines with J gene TRBJ1-4; 11 bases fit TRBD1. The CDR3 consists of 21 residues. CDR1 is MGHRA, CDR2 YSYEKL, per germline. With V trimmed by 4 bases and J by 1 base, 17 bases remained unmatched. The CDR3 reads CASSPITRLGQGVGTNEKLFF. Written as DNA, the CDR3 is TGCGCCAGCAGCCCTATTACACGGTTGGGACAGGGGGTTGGAACTAATGAAAAACTGTTTTTT.

CDR3 in DNA: TGTGCCAGCAGTTCCGGACAGGGGGCGCGTACTGAAGCTTTCTTT. Its translation: CASSSGQGARTEAFF. V gene TRBV5-4 combines with J gene TRBJ1-1; 11 bases are a match to TRBD1. Germline V gene sequence: CDR1 SGHNT, CDR2 YYREEE (reference sequence). V trimming: 5 bases; J trimming: 5 bases; junction bases outside the gene matches: 8. The CDR3 has 15 amino acids.

V gene TRBV15 combines with J gene TRBJ2-5; D gene ambiguous. Germline assignment: CDR1 LNHNV and CDR2 YYDKDF (reference sequence). CDR3 length: 13 amino acids. Trimming took off 0 bases at V and 5 bases at J, with 7 bases between the two ends. CDR3 nucleotide sequence: TGTGCCACCAGCAGAGATGTTTGGGAGACCCAGTACTTC. Protein: CATSRDVWETQYF. Full variable domain (remainder filled in from reference TRBV15 and TRBJ2-5): DAMVIQNPRYQVTQFGKPVTLSCSQTLNHNVMYWYQQKSSQAPKLLFHYYDKDFNNEADTPDNFQSRRPNTSFCFLDIRSPGLGDTAMYLCATSRDVWETQYFGPGTRLLVL.

The chain carries TRBV9 and TRBJ2-3; D gene ambiguous. V was trimmed by 4 bases and J by 2 bases, leaving 23 bases between them. Germline-derived CDR1 and CDR2 are SGDLS and YYNGEE. This CDR3 spans 18 amino acids. The CDR3 sequence is CASSTPRGITRYTDTQYF. CDR3 nucleotides: TGTGCCAGCAGCACCCCACGTGGCATAACAAGATACACAGATACGCAGTATTTT.

The rearrangement joins TRBV28 to TRBJ2-1, with unresolved D. The CDR3 spans 13 residues. Trimming pared 3 bases from V and 3 bases from J, leaving 6 bases between. CDR1 MDHEN and CDR2 SYDVKM come from the germline V gene. CDR3 region: CASSFVGYNEQFF. CDR3 nucleotide sequence: TGTGCCAGCAGTTTTGTGGGCTACAATGAGCAGTTCTTC.

The chain joins TRBV25-1 to TRBJ2-7; D gene unclear. The germline V gene encodes CDR1 MGHDK and CDR2 SYGVNS. This CDR3 contains 11 residues. Deletions cut 7 bases from V and 3 bases from J, with 7 bases between. The chain's CDR3 is CASNSFYEQYF. CDR3 nucleotide sequence: TGTGCCAGCAACAGTTTCTACGAGCAGTACTTC.

The table lists this clone with a count of one. The chain recombines TRBV6-5 with TRBJ2-2; D gene ambiguous. V was trimmed by 2 bases and J by 4 bases, leaving 8 bases between them. Germline loops: CDR1 MNHEY, CDR2 SVGAGI. This CDR3 is 14 amino acids long. The CDR3 DNA reads TGTGCCAGCAGTTACGGAGCTTCCACCGGGGAGCTGTTTTTT. It yields the protein CASSYGASTGELFF.

CDR3 nucleotide sequence: TGTGCCAGCAGCTTGTTACTGGACAGGGGTGGCGAGCAGTACTTC. It translates to CASSLLLDRGGEQYF. This chain links TRBV5-6 with TRBJ2-7; 9 bases map to TRBD1. V lost 1 base to trimming and J lost 6 bases; unmatched junction nucleotides: 8. From germline, CDR1 is SGHDT and CDR2 YYEEEE. CDR3 length: 15 amino acids.

The rearrangement links TRBV2 to TRBJ2-1, with 7 bases that match TRBD1. The CDR3 has 11 residues. V lost 8 bases, J lost 14 bases, and 9 bases stayed unmatched. Germline-derived CDR1 and CDR2 are SNHLY and FYNNEI. The CDR3 loop reads CASRLQGSKFF. Here the CDR3 DNA reads TGTGCCAGCCGCTTACAGGGGTCGAAGTTCTTC.

This chain links TRBV29-1 with TRBJ2-1, with D tentatively TRBD2 (6 bases). Trimming took off 4 bases at V and 4 bases at J, with 20 bases between the two ends. CDR1 is SQVTM, CDR2 ANQGSEA, per germline. The CDR3 is made up of 16 amino acids. In DNA form, the CDR3 reads TGCAGCGTTGCTGCGGGGACCTCAAACATATACAATGAGCAGTTCTTC. Translated: CSVAAGTSNIYNEQFF.

In DNA form, the CDR3 reads TGTGCCAGCAGCAAAGCCGTAAAGGGGCGAGGCACTGAAGCTTTCTTT. It specifies CASSKAVKGRGTEAFF. The chain combines TRBV21-1 with TRBJ1-1; the table gives TRBD1 as D, unverified against the DNA. TRBV21-1 is assigned pseudogene status. The CDR3 runs to 16 residues.